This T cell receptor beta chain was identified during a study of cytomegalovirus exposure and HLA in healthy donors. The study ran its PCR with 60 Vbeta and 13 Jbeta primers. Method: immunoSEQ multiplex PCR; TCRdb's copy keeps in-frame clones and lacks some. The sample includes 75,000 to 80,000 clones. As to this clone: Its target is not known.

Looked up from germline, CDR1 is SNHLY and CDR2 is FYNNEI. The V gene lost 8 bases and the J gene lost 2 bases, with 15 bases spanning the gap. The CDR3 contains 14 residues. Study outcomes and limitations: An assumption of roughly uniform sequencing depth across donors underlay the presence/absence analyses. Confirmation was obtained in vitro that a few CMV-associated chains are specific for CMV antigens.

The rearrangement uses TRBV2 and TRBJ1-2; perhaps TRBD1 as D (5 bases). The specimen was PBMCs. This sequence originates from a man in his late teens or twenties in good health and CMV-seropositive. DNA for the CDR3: TGTGCCAGCGGGGCAGGGTCGTTCAACTATGGCTACACCTTC. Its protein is CASGAGSFNYGYTF.